This passage covers 8 T cell receptor beta chains from one sample sequenced in a study of lymphopenia after photon versus proton radiotherapy. Sequencing used immunoSEQ multiplex PCR; TCRdb keeps in-frame clones, though not all of them. The sample gives about 26,000 clones, around four fifths of which show up once; under 4.5% is in the top ten. The specimen was peripheral blood, collected from a patient treated with photon-based radiotherapy. All receptors come from a woman in her forties or fifties with pancreatic cancer.

This chain links TRBV10-1 with TRBJ2-7, with D possibly matching TRBD2 (6 bases). The germline gives CDR1 WNHNN, CDR2 SYGVQD (reference sequence). The CDR3 runs to 17 residues. V was cut by 2 bases and J by 2 bases, with 19 bases left in between. The CDR3 here is CASSEKVRGRDPYEQYF. The CDR3 bases are TGCGCCAGCAGTGAGAAGGTAAGAGGGCGGGATCCCTACGAGCAGTACTTC.

The gene calls are TRBV5-6 and TRBJ2-7; 7 nucleotides align to TRBD2. The trim removed 4 bases at V and 2 bases at J, leaving 15 bases unmatched. The CDR3 runs to 17 residues. Germline V lookup: CDR1 SGHDT, CDR2 YYEEEE. The CDR3 DNA reads TGTGCCAGCAGCCCCCTTAAAACGGGGACTACACCCTACGAGCAGTACTTC. Its translation is CASSPLKTGTTPYEQYF.

The chain combines TRBV15 with TRBJ1-1, with 7 bases identical to TRBD1. V was clipped by 1 base and J by 4 bases; unmatched bases: 6. The CDR3 extends over 15 amino acids. CDR1 is LNHNV and CDR2 is YYDKDF in the germline V gene (reference sequence). The CDR3 DNA reads TGTGCCACCAGCAGAGTCCGGGACAGCCCCACTGAAGCTTTCTTT. This gives the protein CATSRVRDSPTEAFF.

The rearrangement links TRBV27 to TRBJ1-5; unclear D gene. The CDR3 length is 13 residues. CDR1 is MNHEY and CDR2 is SMNVEV in the germline V gene (reference sequence). With 5 bases removed from V and 5 bases from J, the gap between germline ends came to 10 bases. CDR3 sequence reads: CASSADPHQPQHF. The CDR3 region has the DNA TGTGCCAGCAGTGCCGATCCTCATCAGCCCCAGCATTTT.

The CDR3 protein is CASSPSSSGTADTQYF. The CDR3 coding sequence is TGCGCCAGCAGCCCTAGTTCTAGCGGGACCGCAGATACGCAGTATTTT. The chain recombines TRBV4-3 with TRBJ2-3; 9 nucleotides match TRBD2. Germline V gene sequence: CDR1 LGHNA, CDR2 YSLEER. This CDR3 is 16 amino acids long. Losses at the gene ends were 4 bases for V and 4 bases for J; bases not matched to a gene: 9.

This clone was seen a few times. The chain employs TRBV29-1 and TRBJ2-2, with D uncertain. The CDR3 has 12 residues. Germline V gene data show CDR1 as SQVTM and CDR2 as ANQGSEA. V lost 5 bases and J lost 4, with 8 bases in between. CDR3 residues: CSVSWGTGELFF. The DNA of the CDR3 is TGCAGCGTTTCTTGGGGCACCGGGGAGCTGTTTTTT.

The J gene is TRBJ2-5, the V gene TRBV7-8; perhaps D is TRBD1 or TRBD2 (5 bases each). Trimming removed 2 bases at V and 4 bases at J, with 17 bases between. CDR1 and CDR2 from the germline V gene are SGHVS and FQNEAQ. This CDR3 region has 16 residues. CDR3 DNA sequence: TGTGCCAGCAGCTTAAACTTAGTCCCGGGGCCAGAGACCCAGTACTTC. Amino acid sequence: CASSLNLVPGPETQYF.

This sequence joins TRBV28 and TRBJ2-3; TRBD1 might be the D (5 bases). The germline CDR1 and CDR2 sequences are MDHEN and SYDVKM. This CDR3 region has 12 residues. V was clipped by 5 bases and J by 3 bases, with 6 bases between them. CDR3 protein: CASSAGTDTQYF. DNA for the CDR3: TGTGCCAGCAGTGCAGGGACAGATACGCAGTATTTT.